This T cell receptor (beta chain) was obtained from a study of blood T cell repertoires in COVID-19. At the level of the study: Donors in Cohort 3 counted as recovered after two negative PCRs, clearance, or symptom resolution. Whether acute or convalescent, the COVID-19 samples came from the United States, Italy and Spain.

Per germline, CDR1 SGHTA and CDR2 FQGNSA. The CDR3 extends over 15 amino acids. The J segment lost 6 bases and the V segment lost 5 bases, leaving 6 bases of the junction unmatched. Study members were between about 18 and 100 years old and lived in some 22 US regions. The protocol was immunoSEQ multiplex PCR, while the TCRdb copy is restricted to in-frame clones and leaves out a portion. The sample includes a few hundred thousand clones, about 90% seen only once; the top ten take approximately 2.8%. Sample: PBMCs or T cells enriched from blood (not recorded which). The clonotype originates from a woman between 50 and 59 years old in a cohort exposed to, infected with or recovered from COVID-19 (not recorded which). The gene calls are TRBV7-2 and TRBJ1-6, with TRBD1 matching over 8 bases. CDR3: CASSPTTGVNSPLHF. CDR3 DNA: TGTGCCAGCAGCCCCACGACAGGGGTTAATTCACCCCTCCACTTT.